Following are 10 T cell receptor beta chains from one sample sequenced in a study of shared clonotypes between healthy human individuals (TCRdb year 2020). Preparation of the library involved the immunoSEQ multiplex PCR assay. TCRdb limited this immuneACCESS table to in-frame rearrangements with V and J called. A share of clones is missing; checked studies link under half to unresolved V genes, and the rest is unexplained. The sample data list roughly 2 million clones, and 85% to 95% of these were observed just once. The ten largest account for around 0.13% of the sample. Sequenced sample: naive CD4+ T cells sorted from blood. Reading the label with the study, this specimen's cell subset or site is: CD45RA+ positively selected. These TCRs come from a man aged 18 to 30 in good health.

Turning to this clone: Different DNA sequences within this sample yield the same CDR3. The J gene is TRBJ2-1, the V gene TRBV6-5, with TRBD2 matching 11 bases. CDR3 size: 15 residues. The V gene end was trimmed by 6 bases and the J gene end by 2 bases; junction bases not matched to a gene: 3. The germline gives CDR1 MNHEY, CDR2 SVGAGI. Here the CDR3 reads CASRLAGGTYNEQFF. DNA of the CDR3: TGTGCCAGCAGGCTAGCGGGGGGTACCTACAATGAGCAGTTCTTC.

V gene TRBV29-1 combines with J gene TRBJ1-1; D unclear. V was clipped by 5 bases and J by 8 bases, with 12 bases between them. This CDR3 region has 11 residues. Germline lookup yields CDR1 SQVTM and CDR2 ANQGSEA. This chain's CDR3 is CSVFVGEEAFF. The CDR3 DNA follows: TGCAGCGTTTTCGTGGGAGAAGAAGCTTTCTTT. Together with reference TRBV29-1 and TRBJ1-1, the CDR3 gives the full variable domain: SAVISQKPSRDICQRGTSLTIQCQVDSQVTMMFWYRQQPGQSLTLIATANQGSEATYESGFVIDKFPISRPNLTFSTLTVSNMSPEDSSIYLCSVFVGEEAFFGQGTRLTVV.

The gene calls are TRBV4-1 and TRBJ1-2, with D unclear. The CDR3 is 15 amino acids. Trimming took 0 bases from V and 4 from J, leaving 12 bases between them. Germline V lookup: CDR1 MGHRA, CDR2 YSYEKL. CDR3 residues: CASSQEGALPYGYTF. The CDR3 DNA reads as TGCGCCAGCAGCCAAGAGGGAGCACTCCCCTATGGCTACACCTTC.

The chain recombines TRBV9 with TRBJ2-3; D not certain. The CDR3 sequence is 14 residues long. Germline loops: CDR1 SGDLS, CDR2 YYNGEE. V dropped 0 bases and J dropped 4 bases, with 9 bases sitting between them. Here the CDR3 reads CASSVEQISDTQYF. The CDR3 DNA reads as TGTGCCAGCAGCGTAGAACAAATTTCAGATACGCAGTATTTT. Complete variable domain (other parts from reference TRBV9 and TRBJ2-3): DSGVTQTPKHLITATGQRVTLRCSPRSGDLSVYWYQQSLDQGLQFLIQYYNGEERAKGNILERFSAQQFPDLHSELNLSSLELGDSALYFCASSVEQISDTQYFGPGTRLTVL.

This sequence joins TRBV5-1 and TRBJ1-5, with D tentatively TRBD1 (5 bases). V was clipped by 6 bases and J by 2 bases, with 24 bases between them. Germline V lookup: CDR1 SGHRS, CDR2 YFSETQ. The CDR3 length is 18 residues. CDR3 DNA: TGCGCCAGCACAGGCAGACTAAAGGGGCCGCGTGGCAATCAGCCCCAGCATTTT. Its translation: CASTGRLKGPRGNQPQHF.

J is TRBJ2-7 and V is TRBV2; TRBD1 aligns across 10 bases. This CDR3 spans 18 amino acids. Germline CDR1 and CDR2: SNHLY and FYNNEI. With 1 base clipped from V and 2 bases from J, the junction kept 11 bases outside the gene matches. The CDR3 DNA follows: TGTGCCAGCAGTGAAGTGGTGAAGTGGGGGACAGGGGCCTACGAGCAGTACTTC. Translation gives CASSEVVKWGTGAYEQYF.

Here the CDR3 DNA reads TGTGCCTGGAGTGTGGGGGGCGAGTCACCCCTCCACTTT. Protein sequence: CAWSVGGESPLHF. V gene TRBV30 combines with J gene TRBJ1-6, with TRBD1 as a possible D gene (6 bases). The CDR3 length is 13 residues. The ends were cut back, 0 bases at V and 10 bases at J, with 10 bases in the middle. Germline V CDR1 and CDR2: GTSNPN, SVGIG (reference sequence).

For this clone: A junction end diverges from the germline sequence, so it may reflect a read error. Other DNA sequences within the sample encode an identical CDR3. CDR3 DNA: TGTGCTAGCAGCCTAGGACGCTACAATGAGCAGTTCTTC. As protein: CASSLGRYNEQFF. The rearrangement joins TRBV7-7 to TRBJ2-1; unclear D gene. The CDR3 is 13 amino acids. Germline V gives CDR1 SSHAT, CDR2 FNYEAQ (reference sequence).

The chain recombines TRBV9 with TRBJ2-3; tentatively, D is TRBD2 (5 bases). The CDR3 is made up of 14 amino acids. Per germline, CDR1 SGDLS and CDR2 YYNGEE. V lost 0 bases to trimming and J lost 4 bases, with 9 bases between them. In nucleotides, the CDR3 is TGTGCCAGCAGCGTAGAACCTAGCTCAGATACGCAGTATTTT. Residues: CASSVEPSSDTQYF.

The genes are TRBV2 and TRBJ1-5; D ambiguous. Trimming took off 5 bases at V and 3 bases at J, with 17 bases between the two ends. From germline, CDR1 is SNHLY and CDR2 FYNNEI. CDR3 length: 16 amino acids. CDR3 coding DNA: TGTGCCAGCAGTCCCGACCTCGGGAGGGCCAATCAGCCCCAGCATTTT. Protein: CASSPDLGRANQPQHF. Full variable domain (outside the CDR3, taken from reference TRBV2 and TRBJ1-5): EPEVTQTPSHQVTQMGQEVILRCVPISNHLYFYWYRQILGQKVEFLVSFYNNEISEKSEIFDDQFSVERPDGSNFTLKIRSTKLEDSAMYFCASSPDLGRANQPQHFGDGTRLSIL.